This is a list of T cell receptor beta chains from one sample in a study of blood T cell repertoires in COVID-19. Data came from immunoSEQ multiplex PCR; TCRdb stores just in-frame clones and leaves some out. The data contain some 150,000 clones, about 79% of them singletons. Material for sequencing was PBMCs or T cells enriched from blood (not recorded which). The receptors stem from a man in his fifties who had recovered from COVID-19. Each CDR3 is given with its conserved first and last residue.

v_gene: TRBV7-2; j_gene: TRBJ2-1; CDR3aa: CASMRARNEQFF
v_gene: TRBV5-5; j_gene: TRBJ2-5; CDR3aa: CASSLARAGAGETQYF
v_gene: TRBV11-2; j_gene: TRBJ1-1; CDR3aa: CASSRDYTEAFF
v_gene: TRBV19; j_gene: TRBJ1-2; CDR3aa: CASSPGTGPPYGYTF
v_gene: TRBV29-1; j_gene: TRBJ2-6; CDR3aa: CSVWDREVAGANVLTF
v_gene: TRBV19; j_gene: TRBJ1-2; CDR3aa: CASSIEAGWGDGYTF
v_gene: TRBV29-1; j_gene: TRBJ1-2; CDR3aa: CSVEDIQLYGYTF
v_gene: TRBV4-3; j_gene: TRBJ2-1; CDR3aa: CASRGINPGGEQFF
v_gene: TRBV9; j_gene: TRBJ2-7; CDR3aa: CASSSGTGGSYEQYF
v_gene: TRBV6-5; j_gene: TRBJ1-1; CDR3aa: CASIGGVNTEAFF
v_gene: TRBV7-2; j_gene: TRBJ1-5; CDR3aa: CASSLVSQSNQPQHF
v_gene: TRBV27; j_gene: TRBJ1-1; CDR3aa: CASSPRDLLSTEAFF
v_gene: TRBV11-2; j_gene: TRBJ2-7; CDR3aa: CASSLEWPAYEQYF
v_gene: TRBV5-4; j_gene: TRBJ2-7; CDR3aa: CASSSDRGYEQYF
v_gene: TRBV18; j_gene: TRBJ1-1; CDR3aa: CASSPSDRRAEAFF
v_gene: TRBV12-5; j_gene: TRBJ2-2; CDR3aa: CASGTGPNTGELFF
v_gene: TRBV6-2/TRBV6-3; j_gene: TRBJ1-5; CDR3aa: CASSPRFWGGSNQPQHF
v_gene: TRBV15; j_gene: TRBJ2-7; CDR3aa: CATSRDLSSTAYEQYF
v_gene: TRBV28; j_gene: TRBJ2-5; CDR3aa: CASSFERGGGKTQYF